This T cell receptor beta chain was recorded in a study of blood T cell repertoires in COVID-19. Study-level information: The origin of the acute and convalescent COVID-19 samples was the United States, Italy and Spain.

Generated by immunoSEQ multiplex PCR, the TCRdb table keeps only in-frame clones and is missing some. The table lists approximately 140,000 clones, approximately 84% of them singletons. With 4 bases removed from V and 2 bases from J, the gap between germline ends came to 9 bases. This CDR3 spans 14 amino acids. Germline V gene lookup returns CDR1 MNHEY and CDR2 SMNVEV (reference sequence). The chain couples TRBV27 to TRBJ1-5; TRBD1 is a possible D gene (6 bases). This TCR derives from a woman of 80 years or more with acute or convalescent COVID-19. Sequencing input: peripheral blood. CDR3 residues: CASSSRGGNQPQHF. CDR3 bases: TGTGCCAGCAGTTCCAGGGGCGGCAATCAGCCCCAGCATTTT.